Presented here are 29 T cell receptor beta chains from one specimen sequenced in a study of blood T cell repertoires in COVID-19. This table comes from immunoSEQ multiplex PCR, and its TCRdb copy is limited to in-frame clones, with some not included. The sample consists of about 170,000 clones, over 75% of them appearing once. Sequencing was performed on PBMCs or T cells enriched from blood (not recorded which). The receptors shown here come from a woman aged 18-29 years who had recovered from COVID-19.

The chain combines TRBV20-1 with TRBJ2-1; 9 bases line up with TRBD1. Germline V gene lookup returns CDR1 DFQATT and CDR2 SNEGSKA (reference sequence). The ends lost 3 bases at V and 4 bases at J; junction bases unmatched: 7. The CDR3 runs 15 residues. The CDR3 nucleotides are TGCAGTGCTAGTACTGGACAGGGGTATTACAATGAGCAGTTCTTC. This translates into CSASTGQGYYNEQFF.

The chain couples TRBV4-3 to TRBJ2-7, with TRBD2 matching 15 bases. V was clipped by 2 bases and J by 5 bases; unmatched bases: 16. The CDR3 is 20 residues long. The germline V gene encodes CDR1 LGHNA and CDR2 YSLEER. The CDR3 nucleotides are TGCGCCAGCAGCCAACACCCTCGGACTAGCGGGAGGGCCGGCATCCACGAGCAGTACTTC. The encoded protein is CASSQHPRTSGRAGIHEQYF.

The chain combines TRBV6-8 with TRBJ2-1, with 11 bases identical to TRBD2. V lost 7 bases to trimming and J lost 5 bases; unmatched junction nucleotides: 10. The germline V gene has CDR1 MNHGY and CDR2 SAAAGT. The CDR3 extends over 16 amino acids. As DNA, the CDR3 is TGTGCCAGCAATTCGGTAGCGGGAGGGTCTGACAATGAGCAGTTCTTC. Amino acids: CASNSVAGGSDNEQFF.

This clone was observed a single time. The chain carries TRBV7-8 and TRBJ2-7; D might be TRBD2 (7 bases). Germline V gene sequence: CDR1 SGHVS, CDR2 FQNEAQ. Trimming shortened V by 5 bases and J by 5 bases, and 22 bases separated the two germline ends. The CDR3 loop spans 16 amino acids. The CDR3 coding sequence is TGTGCCAGCAGCCCCCGGGGGGCGGGAGAATCCCACGAGCAGTACTTC. Protein product: CASSPRGAGESHEQYF. The full variable domain, rest sourced from reference TRBV7-8 and TRBJ2-7, is GAGVSQSPRYKVAKRGQDVALRCDPISGHVSLFWYQQALGQGPEFLTYFQNEAQLDKSGLPSDRFFAERPEGSVSTLKIQRTQQEDSAVYLCASSPRGAGESHEQYFGPGTRLTVT.

The chain employs TRBV27 and TRBJ1-6, with TRBD1 matching 9 bases. Trimming removed 1 base from V and 6 bases from J; junction bases left unmatched: 7. This CDR3 contains 17 residues. CDR1 MNHEY and CDR2 SMNVEV come from the germline V gene (reference sequence). The CDR3 here is CASSLFPGQGLNSPLHF. In DNA form, the CDR3 reads TGTGCCAGCAGTTTATTCCCGGGACAGGGTCTTAATTCACCCCTCCACTTT.

The V gene is TRBV4-1, the J gene TRBJ1-1, with 7 bases identical to TRBD1. This CDR3 has 15 residues. J gave up 7 bases and V 0 bases, and 8 bases lay outside the gene matches. The germline CDR1 and CDR2 sequences are MGHRA and YSYEKL. CDR3 in amino acids: CASSQERTGLNEAFF. The CDR3 bases are TGCGCCAGCAGCCAAGAACGGACAGGACTTAATGAAGCTTTCTTT.

The V gene is TRBV6-2 or TRBV6-3, the J gene TRBJ2-1; TRBD2 agrees at 13 bases. Unmatched junction bases numbered 6, after V lost 5 bases and J lost 8 bases. The germline CDR1 and CDR2 sequences are MNHEY and SVGEGT. The CDR3 is 15 amino acids. CDR3 region: CASSSGLAGVDEQFF. The CDR3 region has the DNA TGTGCCAGCAGTAGTGGACTAGCGGGGGTCGATGAGCAGTTCTTC.

This chain connects TRBV5-1 to TRBJ2-5; 10 positions agree with TRBD2. Trimming cost V 1 base and J 2 bases; bases outside gene matches: 2. The CDR3 has 15 amino acids. Per germline, CDR1 SGHRS and CDR2 YFSETQ. The CDR3 loop reads CASSLYSGRQETQYF. The CDR3 DNA reads as TGCGCCAGCAGCTTGTATAGCGGGAGGCAAGAGACCCAGTACTTC.

This chain uses TRBV24-1 with TRBJ1-2; TRBD1 aligns across 8 bases. Germline lookup yields CDR1 KGHDR and CDR2 SFDVKD. Trimming at V came to 7 bases and at J to 5 bases, leaving 8 bases not matched to a gene. This CDR3 contains 14 residues. For the CDR3, the DNA is TGTGCCACCAGGCCCGGGACAGGAGCTTATGGCTACACCTTC. Its translation: CATRPGTGAYGYTF.

This chain uses TRBV5-4 with TRBJ1-2; the match to TRBD1 covers 8 bases. The CDR3 loop spans 14 amino acids. Germline V gene data show CDR1 as SGHNT and CDR2 as YYREEE (reference sequence). V was clipped by 0 bases and J by 8 bases; unmatched bases: 6. This chain's CDR3 is CASSLADRAGGYTF. CDR3 nucleotide sequence: TGTGCCAGCAGCTTGGCGGACAGGGCGGGGGGCTACACCTTC.

The CDR3 region has the DNA TGCGCCAGCAGCCGAGACAGGGTCTCTGGAAACACCATATATTTT. Amino acids: CASSRDRVSGNTIYF. The V and J genes are TRBV4-3 and TRBJ1-3; 7 bases align to TRBD1. This CDR3 is 15 amino acids long. The ends lost 4 bases at V and 0 bases at J; junction bases unmatched: 3. Germline-derived CDR1 and CDR2 are LGHNA and YSLEER.

J is TRBJ1-2 and V is TRBV3-1 (or the pseudogene TRBV3-2), with 8 bases matching TRBD1. Per germline, CDR1 LGHDT and CDR2 YNNKEL (reference sequence). The J segment lost 7 bases and the V segment lost 6 bases, leaving 16 bases of the junction unmatched. The CDR3 is 16 residues long. CDR3 protein: CASRELGSGGAGGYTF. The DNA of the CDR3 is TGTGCCAGCAGGGAGTTGGGTTCAGGGGGCGCGGGTGGCTACACCTTC.

The V and J genes are TRBV19 and TRBJ2-3, with D possibly TRBD2 on 6 matching bases. The germline CDR1 and CDR2 sequences are LNHDA and SQIVND (reference sequence). The CDR3 spans 16 residues. Deletions cut 1 base from V and 2 bases from J, with 13 bases between. CDR3 in DNA: TGTGCCAGTAGTATAGTCGCGGGGTCGCACACAGATACGCAGTATTTT. This translates into CASSIVAGSHTDTQYF.

This CDR3 reads CAWSYGQPYEQYF. DNA of the CDR3: TGTGCCTGGAGTTACGGACAGCCCTACGAGCAGTACTTC. The V call is TRBV30, the J call TRBJ2-7; weak D call: TRBD1 (6 bases). Germline CDR1 and CDR2: GTSNPN and SVGIG (reference sequence). The CDR3 consists of 13 residues. V lost 2 bases to trimming and J lost 2 bases, with 10 bases between them.

This sequence joins TRBV6-2 or TRBV6-3 and TRBJ2-1, with a tentative D call TRBD2 (6 bases). The V and J ends lost 5 bases and 5 bases respectively, with 10 bases between them. This CDR3 spans 13 amino acids. Per the germline V gene, CDR1 is MNHEY and CDR2 is SVGEGT. CDR3 sequence: CASSRENHNEQFF. In DNA form, the CDR3 reads TGTGCCAGCAGTCGGGAGAACCACAATGAGCAGTTCTTC.

The chain recombines TRBV28 with TRBJ1-4; D uncertain. This CDR3 contains 14 residues. Germline assignment: CDR1 MDHEN and CDR2 SYDVKM. V gave up 3 bases and J gave up 11 bases, with 16 bases separating them. The CDR3 DNA reads as TGTGCCAGCAGTTTTCGCAGGAGGCCCGCGAAACTGTTTTTT. It codes for CASSFRRRPAKLFF.

The chain joins TRBV27 to TRBJ2-7; unclear D gene. The CDR3 runs 11 residues. Trimming removed 0 bases from V and 9 bases from J, with 6 bases in between. The germline CDR1 and CDR2 sequences are MNHEY and SMNVEV (reference sequence). The CDR3 coding sequence is TGTGCCAGCAGTTTATCGGGCCGGCAGTACTTC. Protein: CASSLSGRQYF.

J is TRBJ1-5 and V is TRBV14, with D possibly matching TRBD1 (6 bases). The ends were cut back, 4 bases at V and 4 bases at J, with 11 bases in the middle. The CDR3 extends over 14 amino acids. Germline V gene data show CDR1 as SGHDN and CDR2 as FVKESK. As DNA, the CDR3 is TGTGCCAGCAGCCCGACAGGACCTAATCAGCCCCAGCATTTT. This encodes CASSPTGPNQPQHF.

The gene calls are TRBV6-5 and TRBJ2-3; D is unresolved. CDR1 and CDR2 from the germline V gene are MNHEY and SVGAGI. The V and J ends lost 5 bases and 5 bases respectively, with 11 bases between them. The CDR3 consists of 13 residues. CDR3 amino acids: CASSRGVGDTQYF. The CDR3 nucleotides are TGTGCCAGCAGTCGCGGAGTGGGAGATACGCAGTATTTT.

This chain connects TRBV6-4 to TRBJ1-2; D remains unclear. Germline CDR1 reads MRHNA; CDR2 reads SNTAGT. Trimming pared 3 bases from V and 5 bases from J, leaving 13 bases between. CDR3 size: 14 residues. CDR3 coding DNA: TGTGCCAGCAGTGAGACTCCAATTGGGTATGGCTACACCTTC. It is translated as CASSETPIGYGYTF.

This clone appeared a single time. J is TRBJ2-1 and V is TRBV29-1; no firm D call. This CDR3 has 12 residues. V was cut by 4 bases and J by 11 bases, with 15 bases left in between. Germline values: CDR1 SQVTM, CDR2 ANQGSEA. In DNA form, the CDR3 reads TGCAGCGTTGTGGTGGGTGGCGGTCAGCAGTTCTTC. It codes for CSVVVGGGQQFF.

The V call is TRBV6-5, the J call TRBJ2-1; D gene uncertain. CDR3 size: 15 residues. Germline CDR1 MNHEY, CDR2 SVGAGI. V was trimmed by 0 bases and J by 8 bases, leaving 14 bases between them. The CDR3 DNA is TGTGCCAGCAGTTACTCGACGGGTGAATGGGATGAGCAGTTCTTC. Translated, it gives CASSYSTGEWDEQFF.

Comments on this clone: The DNA is omitted, as the CDR3 cannot be located on it reliably, and the CDR3 follows TCRdb's listing. This CDR3 reads CASSRPRTGVPGYTF. The V call is TRBV4-1, the J call TRBJ1-2; the table calls TRBD1, which could not be checked here. Germline CDR1 is MGHRA and CDR2 is YSYEKL. The CDR3 is 15 residues long, ends included.

The CDR3 region is CASSRAGGGTGELFF. Written as DNA, the CDR3 is TGTGCCAGTAGTAGAGCGGGAGGGGGTACCGGGGAGCTGTTTTTT. This chain uses TRBV19 with TRBJ2-2; 10 bases are a match to TRBD2. The CDR3 extends over 15 amino acids. V was clipped by 4 bases and J by 5 bases; unmatched bases: 4. Germline values: CDR1 LNHDA, CDR2 SQIVND (reference sequence).

J is TRBJ2-1 and V is TRBV19; 10 bases line up with TRBD1. V lost 2 bases to trimming and J lost 4 bases; unmatched junction nucleotides: 8. This CDR3 is built from 17 residues. Germline V CDR1 and CDR2: LNHDA, SQIVND (reference sequence). The DNA of the CDR3 is TGTGCCAGTAGTATAAGGGACAGGGGTCCCAAGTACAATGAGCAGTTCTTC. Translation gives CASSIRDRGPKYNEQFF.

CDR3 region: CAWRGGGSQAFF. CDR3 bases: TGTGCCTGGAGGGGGGGTGGCAGCCAAGCTTTCTTT. The genes are TRBV30 and TRBJ1-1, with D possibly TRBD1 on 5 matching bases. The V end was cut by 3 bases, the J end by 9 bases, with 14 bases between. CDR3 size: 12 residues. CDR1 is GTSNPN and CDR2 is SVGIG in the germline V gene (reference sequence).

This clone was counted a single time. The rearrangement uses TRBV28 and TRBJ1-6; D is uncertain. Germline V gene lookup returns CDR1 MDHEN and CDR2 SYDVKM. V dropped 5 bases and J dropped 8 bases, with 25 bases sitting between them. This CDR3 comprises 18 residues. The CDR3 bases are TGTGCCAGCAGTCCCCCGGACCCTATCACTAGATTTGATTCACCCCTCCACTTT. Amino acid sequence: CASSPPDPITRFDSPLHF.

The CDR3: CASSERIRSEQFF. For the CDR3, the DNA is TGTGCCAGCAGTGAAAGGATTCGGAGTGAGCAGTTCTTC. The chain employs TRBV2 and TRBJ2-1; D is undetermined. Trimming shortened V by 2 bases and J by 9 bases, and 11 bases separated the two germline ends. The CDR3 has 13 residues. The germline CDR1 and CDR2 sequences are SNHLY and FYNNEI. Together with reference TRBV2 and TRBJ2-1, the CDR3 gives the full variable domain: EPEVTQTPSHQVTQMGQEVILRCVPISNHLYFYWYRQILGQKVEFLVSFYNNEISEKSEIFDDQFSVERPDGSNFTLKIRSTKLEDSAMYFCASSERIRSEQFFGPGTRLTVL.

V gene TRBV7-9 combines with J gene TRBJ2-7; tentative D call: TRBD2 (5 bases). The CDR3 has 18 residues. V lost 1 base to trimming and J lost 0 bases, with 19 bases between them. Germline-derived CDR1 and CDR2 are SEHNR and FQNEAQ (reference sequence). The CDR3 is CASSLGERGLVSSYEQYF. The DNA of the CDR3 is TGTGCCAGCAGCTTAGGGGAGAGAGGGCTGGTAAGCTCCTACGAGCAGTACTTC. Full variable domain (rest looked up from reference TRBV7-9 and TRBJ2-7): DTGVSQNPRHKITKRGQNVTFRCDPISEHNRLYWYRQTLGQGPEFLTYFQNEAQLEKSRLLSDRFSAERPKGSFSTLEIQRTEQGDSAMYLCASSLGERGLVSSYEQYFGPGTRLTVT.